These T cell receptor beta chains were read from a single sample in a study of blood T cell repertoires in COVID-19. TCRdb's table, derived via immunoSEQ multiplex PCR, lists solely in-frame clones and lacks some. The sample contains 130,000 to 150,000 clones, about 83% of which appear only once. The sequenced sample consisted of PBMCs or T cells enriched from blood (not recorded which). These receptor sequences come from a woman aged 45-65 years who had been exposed to COVID-19. Both conserved end residues are part of each CDR3. D genes are given only for firm matches. The size of a clone is reported for some rows only, either as once, few or many, or as a class for expanded clones.

TRBJ2-2,TRBD2,TRBV3-1/TRBV3-2,-,TGTGCCAGCAGCCGGCTCCCGGGAGGGGGGGGTCCCACCGGGGAGCTGTTTTTT,CASSRLPGGGGPTGELFF
TRBJ2-1,TRBD2,TRBV6-5,-,TGTGCCAGCAGAATGGGAGCGGGGGGGCCGTATGAGCAGTTCTTC,CASRMGAGGPYEQFF
TRBJ2-1,TRBD2,TRBV7-9,-,TGTGCCAGCAACCAACTAGCGGGAGGGTTTGAGCAGTTCTTC,CASNQLAGGFEQFF
TRBJ1-6,TRBD1,TRBV5-4,-,TGTGCCAGCAGCTTGGCCGGGACAGATAATTCACCCCTCCACTTT,CASSLAGTDNSPLHF
TRBJ2-6,-,TRBV4-1,-,TGCGCCAGCAGCCTCGACAGCTCTGGGGCCAACGTCCTGACTTTC,CASSLDSSGANVLTF
TRBJ2-2,-,TRBV9,-,TGTGCCAGCAGCCCATTGAAAAGGGCGCGGGGCGGGGAGCTGTTTTTT,CASSPLKRARGGELFF
TRBJ2-3,-,TRBV19,-,TGTGCCAGCACGGGAACAGGGTCTCCCCCAGATACGCAGTATTTT,CASTGTGSPPDTQYF
TRBJ2-5,-,TRBV7-2,-,TGTGCCAGCAGTTTTACCGGGACCCAGTACTTC,CASSFTGTQYF
TRBJ2-7,-,TRBV25-1,-,TGTGCCAGCAGTGTAGGACTCTACGAGCAGTACTTC,CASSVGLYEQYF
TRBJ2-7,TRBD1,TRBV11-2,-,TGTGCCAGCAGCTCTATAACCTCCGGGACAGGGCTCTACGAGCAGTACTTC,CASSSITSGTGLYEQYF
TRBJ1-2,-,TRBV5-8,-,TGTGCCAGCAGCCCAGGGGTACGAGGCTACACCTTC,CASSPGVRGYTF
TRBJ2-1,-,TRBV12-3/TRBV12-4,-,TGTGCCAGCAGTTCCGAACTCTACAATGAGCAGTTCTTC,CASSSELYNEQFF
TRBJ2-7,TRBD2,TRBV7-2,-,TGTGCCAGCAGCTTAGTATCGACTAGCGGGATAGTCTCCTACGAGCAGTACTTC,CASSLVSTSGIVSYEQYF
TRBJ1-1,-,TRBV27,-,TGTGCCAGCAGTTTAGCAGGAAACACTGAAGCTTTCTTT,CASSLAGNTEAFF
TRBJ2-2,TRBD1,TRBV7-6,-,TGTGCCAGCAGCTTACGGCAGGGGGCCGTGGCCGGGGAGCTGTTTTTT,CASSLRQGAVAGELFF
TRBJ1-5,-,TRBV6-1,few,TGTGCCAGCAGTGAAGCACGAGGTAGGGCAGGGAGGATATTGAGCAATCAGCCCCAGCATTTT,CASSEARGRAGRILSNQPQHF
TRBJ2-2,TRBD1,TRBV11-3,-,TGTGCCAGCAGCATCGGGCAGGGGGACACCGGGGAGCTGTTTTTT,CASSIGQGDTGELFF
TRBJ1-4,-,TRBV5-6,few,TGTGCCAGCAGCTTAGTGAGAGAAAAACTGTTTTTT,CASSLVREKLFF
TRBJ1-3,-,TRBV6-5,-,TGTGCCAGCAGCCCCGGGGAAGGTCCTGGAAACACCATATATTTT,CASSPGEGPGNTIYF
TRBJ2-7,TRBD1,TRBV9,-,TGTGCCAGCAGCCCTGGGGACAGCGGTTACGAGCAGTACTTC,CASSPGDSGYEQYF
TRBJ2-3,TRBD2,TRBV7-2,-,TGTGCCAGCAGCTTCGTTGCGGGGGCAGATACGCAGTATTTT,CASSFVAGADTQYF